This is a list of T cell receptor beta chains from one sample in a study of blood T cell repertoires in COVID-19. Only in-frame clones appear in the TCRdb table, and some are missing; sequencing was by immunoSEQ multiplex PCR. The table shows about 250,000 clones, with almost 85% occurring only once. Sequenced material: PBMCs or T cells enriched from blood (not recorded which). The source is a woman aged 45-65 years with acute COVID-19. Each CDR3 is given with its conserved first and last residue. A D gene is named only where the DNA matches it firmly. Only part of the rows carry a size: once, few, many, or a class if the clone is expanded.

CDR3 DNA: TGTGCCAGCTCACCACTCGGACAGGGTGACACTGAAGCTTTCTTT; CDR3 protein: CASSPLGQGDTEAFF; clone size: .; J gene: TRBJ1-1; D gene: TRBD1; V gene: TRBV18
CDR3 DNA: TGTGCCAGCAGTAGAACTAGCGGGGGCGTTTACGAGCAGTACTTC; CDR3 protein: CASSRTSGGVYEQYF; clone size: .; J gene: TRBJ2-7; D gene: TRBD2; V gene: TRBV6-5
CDR3 DNA: TGTGCCAGCAGCTCGGCAGAGACAGGGGCTGGTGAGCAGTTCTTC; CDR3 protein: CASSSAETGAGEQFF; clone size: .; J gene: TRBJ2-1; D gene: TRBD1; V gene: TRBV11-2
CDR3 DNA: TGTGCCAGCAGCTGGAGGGACTGGAACTATGGCTACACCTTC; CDR3 protein: CASSWRDWNYGYTF; clone size: .; J gene: TRBJ1-2; D gene: .; V gene: TRBV5-4
CDR3 DNA: TGTGCCAGCAGTGAAACCGCGGGGGTGAGGGAGACCCAGTACTTC; CDR3 protein: CASSETAGVRETQYF; clone size: .; J gene: TRBJ2-5; D gene: TRBD2; V gene: TRBV6-1
CDR3 DNA: TGCGCCAGCTCAGGAAAACTAGCCGTTCCCCTTAGCACAGATACGCAGTATTTT; CDR3 protein: CASSGKLAVPLSTDTQYF; clone size: .; J gene: TRBJ2-3; D gene: .; V gene: TRBV5-1
CDR3 DNA: TGTGCCAGCAGTCATAATCCTGGGACAGGGAAGGAAGGCTACACCTTC; CDR3 protein: CASSHNPGTGKEGYTF; clone size: once; J gene: TRBJ1-2; D gene: TRBD1; V gene: TRBV25-1
CDR3 DNA: TGTGCCAGTAGCCTGGGACAGGGGGCCTCCTACGAGCAGTACTTC; CDR3 protein: CASSLGQGASYEQYF; clone size: .; J gene: TRBJ2-7; D gene: TRBD1; V gene: TRBV19
CDR3 DNA: TGTGCCAGCAGCTTGAAGCCCGGGATCAACACTGAAGCTTTCTTT; CDR3 protein: CASSLKPGINTEAFF; clone size: .; J gene: TRBJ1-1; D gene: .; V gene: TRBV5-4
CDR3 DNA: TGTGCCAGTAGTGGTCCGGCGGCGACCTACGAGCAGTACTTC; CDR3 protein: CASSGPAATYEQYF; clone size: .; J gene: TRBJ2-7; D gene: .; V gene: TRBV19
CDR3 DNA: TGTGCCAGCAGCTCCCCACGCCGACAGGGGAACTATGGCTACACCTTC; CDR3 protein: CASSSPRRQGNYGYTF; clone size: .; J gene: TRBJ1-2; D gene: TRBD1; V gene: TRBV27
CDR3 DNA: TGTGCCAGCAGTCCATATGCAGACAGAAGGTATGGCTACACCTTC; CDR3 protein: CASSPYADRRYGYTF; clone size: .; J gene: TRBJ1-2; D gene: .; V gene: TRBV28
CDR3 DNA: TGTGCCACCAGTAGTAGAGGAGCTAACACCGGGGAGCTGTTTTTT; CDR3 protein: CATSSRGANTGELFF; clone size: .; J gene: TRBJ2-2; D gene: .; V gene: TRBV15
CDR3 DNA: TGCGCCAGCAGCCCAGGGGGCTGGGGCACAGATACGCAGTATTTT; CDR3 protein: CASSPGGWGTDTQYF; clone size: once; J gene: TRBJ2-3; D gene: TRBD1; V gene: TRBV5-1
CDR3 DNA: TGTGCCAGCAGCATGGGGACTCAGGAATGGGAGACCCAGTACTTC; CDR3 protein: CASSMGTQEWETQYF; clone size: .; J gene: TRBJ2-5; D gene: .; V gene: TRBV25-1
CDR3 DNA: TGTGCCAGTAGTATAGATCTAGGGGGCTATGGCTACACCTTC; CDR3 protein: CASSIDLGGYGYTF; clone size: .; J gene: TRBJ1-2; D gene: .; V gene: TRBV19
CDR3 DNA: TGTGCCAGTAGGACAGGGTTGTATGGCTACACCTTC; CDR3 protein: CASRTGLYGYTF; clone size: .; J gene: TRBJ1-2; D gene: TRBD1; V gene: TRBV19
CDR3 DNA: TGCAGCGCCGGGGGGAACTCCTACAATGAGCAGTTCTTC; CDR3 protein: CSAGGNSYNEQFF; clone size: .; J gene: TRBJ2-1; D gene: TRBD2; V gene: TRBV29-1
CDR3 DNA: TGTGCCAGCAGCTTGATGGGGAGTTCATACGAGCAGTACTTC; CDR3 protein: CASSLMGSSYEQYF; clone size: .; J gene: TRBJ2-7; D gene: .; V gene: TRBV5-6
CDR3 DNA: TGTGCCAGCAGCCAAGGGACAGGTAGCAATCAGCCCCAGCATTTT; CDR3 protein: CASSQGTGSNQPQHF; clone size: .; J gene: TRBJ1-5; D gene: TRBD1; V gene: TRBV9
CDR3 DNA: TGTGCCAGCAGCGCGGGACTAGCGGGGGGGCCACCACTAGAGACCCAGTACTTC; CDR3 protein: CASSAGLAGGPPLETQYF; clone size: .; J gene: TRBJ2-5; D gene: TRBD2; V gene: TRBV9
CDR3 DNA: TGTGCCACCAGCAGACCCGGACAGGGAGTTACTAATGAGCAGTTCTTC; CDR3 protein: CATSRPGQGVTNEQFF; clone size: .; J gene: TRBJ2-1; D gene: TRBD1; V gene: TRBV15
CDR3 DNA: TGTGCCAGCAGCCAAGGAACTAGCGGCACCGGGGAGCTGTTTTTT; CDR3 protein: CASSQGTSGTGELFF; clone size: .; J gene: TRBJ2-2; D gene: TRBD2; V gene: TRBV3-1/TRBV3-2
CDR3 DNA: TGTGCCAGCAGCTTGGGGACTCACTCCTACAATGAGCAGTTCTTC; CDR3 protein: CASSLGTHSYNEQFF; clone size: .; J gene: TRBJ2-1; D gene: .; V gene: TRBV5-6
CDR3 DNA: TGTGCCGGGGACCGGGGCACTGAAGCTTTCTTT; CDR3 protein: CAGDRGTEAFF; clone size: .; J gene: TRBJ1-1; D gene: .; V gene: TRBV30
CDR3 DNA: TGTGCCATCAGTGACGGGGACACTGAAGCTTTCTTT; CDR3 protein: CAISDGDTEAFF; clone size: .; J gene: TRBJ1-1; D gene: .; V gene: TRBV10-3
CDR3 DNA: TGTGCCTGGAGTCCACGACAGGCGCGCGTGAACACTGAAGCTTTCTTT; CDR3 protein: CAWSPRQARVNTEAFF; clone size: .; J gene: TRBJ1-1; D gene: .; V gene: TRBV30
CDR3 DNA: TGTGCCAGCAGTCCACTAGGGGGGACAGTTAATTCACCCCTCCACTTT; CDR3 protein: CASSPLGGTVNSPLHF; clone size: few; J gene: TRBJ1-6; D gene: TRBD1; V gene: TRBV27